This TCR beta chain is drawn from a study of shared clonotypes between healthy human individuals. Broader study findings: It was the non-shared clonotypes that had lower generation probabilities than clonotypes shared by all four donors.

The CDR3 has 12 residues. Germline V gene data show CDR1 as MDHEN and CDR2 as SYDVKM. Trimming pared 9 bases from V and 1 base from J, leaving 8 bases between. Profiled with immunoSEQ multiplex PCR; TCRdb holds only in-frame clones, not every one. The repertoire has about 710,000 clones, 72% of them found once; the top ten carry about 1.8%. Notes on this clone: Its antigen is unidentified.

The sample comprised memory CD4+ T cells sorted from blood. Subset here: CD45RA-negative fraction. The chain couples TRBV28 to TRBJ2-3, with D perhaps TRBD1 (5 bases). The source of this sequence is a woman aged 25 to 45 in good health. CDR3 amino acids: CASGAGTDTQYF. Here the CDR3 DNA reads TGTGCCAGTGGGGCTGGCACAGATACGCAGTATTTT.